The clone carrying this T cell receptor beta chain has only a few counts. The data were obtained in a study of molecular identifiers for immune sequencing clone quantification. In TCRdb, the PCR reads were re-called with MiXCR into one record per CDR3 protein. The data contain 97,000 or so distinct CDR3 sequences, around 30% of them singletons. The sample was naive CD8+ T cells from blood, with Jurkat cell RNA spiked in. Sample subset: FACS-sorted CD8+CD4-CCR7+CD45RA+ naive T cells. The TCR sequence derives from a human donor in good health. Some libraries in this study had Jurkat cell RNA spiked in.

The CDR3 loop is CSARDWVTSPHEQYF. The CDR3 DNA sequence: TGCAGTGCTAGAGATTGGGTGACTAGCCCCCACGAGCAGTACTTC. The V call is TRBV20-1, the J call TRBJ2-7, with 7 bases lining up with TRBD2. Trimming cost V 0 bases and J 5 bases; bases outside gene matches: 10. CDR1 and CDR2 (germline): DFQATT, SNEGSKA (reference sequence). The CDR3 runs 15 residues.